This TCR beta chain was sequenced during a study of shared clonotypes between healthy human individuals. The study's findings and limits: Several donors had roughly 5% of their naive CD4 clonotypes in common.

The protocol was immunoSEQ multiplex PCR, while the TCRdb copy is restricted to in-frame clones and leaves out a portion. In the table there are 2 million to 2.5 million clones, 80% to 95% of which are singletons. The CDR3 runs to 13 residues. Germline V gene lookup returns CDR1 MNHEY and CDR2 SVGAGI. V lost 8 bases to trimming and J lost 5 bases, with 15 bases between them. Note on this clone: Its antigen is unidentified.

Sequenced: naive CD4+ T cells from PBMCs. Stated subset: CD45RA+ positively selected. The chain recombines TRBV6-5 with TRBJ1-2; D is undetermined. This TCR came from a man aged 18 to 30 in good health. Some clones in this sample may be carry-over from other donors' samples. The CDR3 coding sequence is TGTGCCAGCCACTTCCTCGGAGGGTATGGCTACACCTTC. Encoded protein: CASHFLGGYGYTF.